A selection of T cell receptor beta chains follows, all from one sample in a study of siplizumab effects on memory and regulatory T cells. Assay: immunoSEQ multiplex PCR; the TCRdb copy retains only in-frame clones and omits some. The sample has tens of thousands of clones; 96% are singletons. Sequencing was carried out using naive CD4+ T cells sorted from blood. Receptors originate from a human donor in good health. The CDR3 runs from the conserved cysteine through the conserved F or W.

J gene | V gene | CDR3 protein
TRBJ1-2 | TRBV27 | CASSFPGRGARGYTF
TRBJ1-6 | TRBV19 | CASSRQGGYNSPLHF
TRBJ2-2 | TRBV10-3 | CAISPGWEAGELFF
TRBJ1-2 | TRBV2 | CASIKEGQTNYGYTF
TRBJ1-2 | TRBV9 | CASSAWDSLNYGYTF
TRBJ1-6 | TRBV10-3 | CAISEGPGGAAPLHF
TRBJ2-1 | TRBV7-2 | CASSRDRNEQFF
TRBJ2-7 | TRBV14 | CASSQDRSTSYEQYF
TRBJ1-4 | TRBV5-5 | CASSPRDRGRLTNEKLFF
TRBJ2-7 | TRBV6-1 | CAGAYFPGGEQYF
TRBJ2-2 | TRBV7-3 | CASSLMIAGDTGELFF
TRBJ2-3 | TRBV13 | CASSFDSTDTQYF
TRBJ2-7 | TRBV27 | CASRSLQGTYEQYF
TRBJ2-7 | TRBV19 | CASSIGQGTTASSYEQYF
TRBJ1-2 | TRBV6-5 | CASSSRGSYGYTF
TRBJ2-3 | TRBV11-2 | CASSLHSRMSTDTQYF
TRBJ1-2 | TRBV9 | CAGSVVAGQTSYGYTF
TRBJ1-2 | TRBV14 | CASSQDGTGPYGYTF
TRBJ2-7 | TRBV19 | CASSPKGDTGYEQYF
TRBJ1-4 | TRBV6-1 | CASSARGAFWTTNEKLFF
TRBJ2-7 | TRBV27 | CASSLGQLYSYEQYF
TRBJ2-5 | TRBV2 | CASMVAEQETQYF
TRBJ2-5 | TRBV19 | CASRTTGEWETQYF
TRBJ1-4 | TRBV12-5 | CASGPGQVNEKLFF
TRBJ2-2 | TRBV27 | CASSFFASYNTGELFF
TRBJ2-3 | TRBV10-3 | CAISESVDTQYF
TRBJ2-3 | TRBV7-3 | CASSLLVQSTDTQYF
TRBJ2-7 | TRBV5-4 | CASSPPPAGKTNEQYF
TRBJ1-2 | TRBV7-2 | CASSLGQSSGYTF
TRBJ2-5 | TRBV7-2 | CASSFIGRQETQYF
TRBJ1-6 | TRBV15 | CATSRPPSIFPNSPLHF
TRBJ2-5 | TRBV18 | CASSPTKGQAGTQYF
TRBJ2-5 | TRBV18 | CASSRGAGETQYF
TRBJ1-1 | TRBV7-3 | CASSLMRASETEAFF
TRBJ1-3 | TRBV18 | CASSPPGAISGNTIYF
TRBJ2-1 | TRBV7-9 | CASSFTAAGEQFF
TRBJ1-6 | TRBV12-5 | CASGLGEPGQGLPLHF
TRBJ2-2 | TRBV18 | CASSPQGGGNTGELFF
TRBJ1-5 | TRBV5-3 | CARSLVTRQPQHF
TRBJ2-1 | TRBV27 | CASSLSGIPYNEQFF
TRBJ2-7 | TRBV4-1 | CASSQRGVGSYYEQYF
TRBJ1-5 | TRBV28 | CASRTGQGGGQPQHF